Listed here is a single TCR beta chain. As yet, its antigen is unknown. The sample is drawn from a study of Graves' ophthalmopathy and Graves' hyperthyroidism. The wider study: Ophthalmopathy not arising within 18 months of follow-up defined hyperthyroidism as stable. Study-level results: Thyroid clonotypes that were expanded above 0.001 frequency mostly also appeared in blood.

The CDR3 is 15 residues long. CDR1 and CDR2 from the germline V gene are SEHNR and FQNEAQ (reference sequence). Trimming at V came to 5 bases and at J to 3 bases, leaving 7 bases not matched to a gene. Clinical symptoms, serum thyroxine, TRAb, thyroid ultrasound and orbital computed tomography determined diagnosis. RNA transcripts were the source from which TCR beta CDR3 regions were amplified. HTBI primers primed a first-round RT-PCR, and a second-round multiplex PCR followed. MiXCR, run by TCRdb on the multiplex PCR reads, gives a single entry per CDR3 protein. The sample contains over a million distinct CDR3 sequences, about 35% of which appear only once.

This chain links TRBV7-9 with TRBJ2-5, with 9 nucleotides matching TRBD2. The sequenced material came from peripheral blood or thyroid tissue (not recorded which). The sequence came from an adult man with Graves' hyperthyroidism. CDR3 amino acids: CASSHRSGGKETQYF. Here the CDR3 DNA reads TGTGCCAGCAGCCACAGGAGCGGGGGGAAAGAGACCCAGTACTTC.